Below, 26 T cell receptor beta chains from the same sample are listed, as sequenced in a study of blood T cell repertoires in COVID-19. Measured with immunoSEQ multiplex PCR; TCRdb has only the in-frame clones, and not every one. The sample has around 60,000 clones, more than 70% seen once; the top ten hold about 20%. The sample consisted of peripheral blood. The receptors here all came from a man aged 25 to 45 with COVID-19, enrolled during active disease.

This sequence joins TRBV27 and TRBJ2-5, with 14 nucleotides matching TRBD2. The CDR3 spans 15 residues. Trimming at V came to 6 bases and at J to 5 bases, leaving 5 bases not matched to a gene. Germline assignment: CDR1 MNHEY and CDR2 SMNVEV (reference sequence). Here the CDR3 reads CASRRLAGGLETQYF. The CDR3 bases are TGTGCCAGCAGAAGACTAGCGGGAGGGCTGGAGACCCAGTACTTC.

The chain employs TRBV12-5 and TRBJ2-1; D remains ambiguous. This CDR3 is 13 amino acids long. V was pared by 6 bases and J by 7 bases, with 13 bases between. The germline gives CDR1 LGHNT, CDR2 FRNRAP. The CDR3 protein is CASGLTNFNEQFF. The CDR3 DNA follows: TGTGCTAGTGGCCTAACCAACTTTAATGAGCAGTTCTTC.

This clone was found a few times. This sequence joins TRBV4-1 and TRBJ1-5, with 8 bases fitting TRBD1. From germline, CDR1 is MGHRA and CDR2 YSYEKL. This CDR3 region has 17 residues. Losses at the gene ends were 5 bases for V and 3 bases for J; bases not matched to a gene: 12. CDR3 region: CASSDIHRTGNNQPQHF. CDR3 nucleotides: TGCGCCAGCAGCGACATCCACCGGACAGGGAACAATCAGCCCCAGCATTTT.

The chain couples TRBV18 to TRBJ2-5; 7 nucleotides agree with TRBD1. Germline-derived CDR1 and CDR2 are KGHSH and LQKENI. Trimming cost V 4 bases and J 2 bases; bases outside gene matches: 4. The CDR3 extends over 14 amino acids. DNA for the CDR3: TGTGCCAGCTCACGGGACAGTAGTCAAGAGACCCAGTACTTC. The encoded protein is CASSRDSSQETQYF.

The gene calls are TRBV6-1 and TRBJ2-7; a weak D match, TRBD2 (5 bases). The V and J ends lost 1 base and 3 bases respectively, with 10 bases between them. Germline V gene data show CDR1 as MNHNS and CDR2 as SASEGT. This CDR3 contains 14 residues. The CDR3 nucleotides are TGTGCCAGCAGTGAAGGTCGGGCGGGCTACGAGCAGTACTTC. It encodes CASSEGRAGYEQYF.

This clone showed up just once. The chain uses TRBV9 and TRBJ1-1; TRBD1 matches at 7 bases. The CDR3 has 17 residues. J gave up 4 bases and V 0 bases, and 12 bases lay outside the gene matches. The germline CDR1 and CDR2 sequences are SGDLS and YYNGEE. CDR3 sequence reads: CASSVADRLVEGTEAFF. DNA for the CDR3: TGTGCCAGCAGCGTAGCGGACAGGTTGGTGGAGGGCACTGAAGCTTTCTTT.

The chain carries TRBV27 and TRBJ2-7; 9 bases agree with TRBD1. CDR1 is MNHEY, CDR2 SMNVEV, per germline (reference sequence). The V segment lost 3 bases and the J segment 3 bases; nucleotides outside the gene matches: 6. There are 15 residues in the CDR3. CDR3 sequence: CASSFGQGKNYEQYF. As DNA, the CDR3 is TGTGCCAGCAGTTTTGGACAGGGGAAGAACTACGAGCAGTACTTC.

The chain employs TRBV29-1 and TRBJ1-1; D gene ambiguous. Looked up from germline, CDR1 is SQVTM and CDR2 is ANQGSEA. The V gene lost 7 bases and the J gene lost 2 bases, with 14 bases spanning the gap. This CDR3 spans 13 amino acids. In nucleotides, the CDR3 is TGCAGCGCCTACCCCCAGGTAAACACTGAAGCTTTCTTT. The encoded protein is CSAYPQVNTEAFF.

The rearrangement links TRBV6-6 to TRBJ2-7; possible D gene TRBD2, 5 bases. The CDR3 contains 13 residues. Trimming took 5 bases from V and 0 from J, leaving 8 bases between them. CDR1 is MNHNY, CDR2 SVGAGI, per germline (reference sequence). The CDR3 nucleotides read TGTGCCAGCAGTGAGGGTAGCTCCTACGAGCAGTACTTC. Translation gives CASSEGSSYEQYF.

The J gene is TRBJ1-2, the V gene TRBV19; 7 nucleotides line up with TRBD1. The CDR3 contains 16 residues. The germline V gene has CDR1 LNHDA and CDR2 SQIVND (reference sequence). The J segment lost 5 bases and the V segment lost 4 bases, leaving 13 bases of the junction unmatched. CDR3 in DNA: TGTGCCAGTAGTACCGACAGGGCGAAAAAAGGGTATGGCTACACCTTC. It specifies CASSTDRAKKGYGYTF.

The sample holds a few counts of this clone. The chain couples TRBV3-1 (or the pseudogene TRBV3-2) to TRBJ2-7, with D possibly matching TRBD1 (6 bases). The CDR3 extends over 15 amino acids. The ends were cut back, 3 bases at V and 2 bases at J, with 14 bases in the middle. The V gene's germline CDR1 is LGHDT and CDR2 YNNKEL (reference sequence). The CDR3 DNA sequence: TGTGCCAGCAGCCAGGGAGACAGGTTACCCTACGAGCAGTACTTC. Amino acid sequence: CASSQGDRLPYEQYF.

The V and J genes are TRBV5-1 and TRBJ2-2; no clear D. Trimming removed 4 bases from V and 0 bases from J, with 7 bases in between. CDR1 SGHRS and CDR2 YFSETQ come from the germline V gene. The CDR3 spans 14 residues. CDR3 bases: TGCGCCAGCAGCATAAATGCGAACACCGGGGAGCTGTTTTTT. Amino acids: CASSINANTGELFF.

For the CDR3, the DNA is TGTGCCCCCCTTCCCTGCTCCTACAATGAGCAGTTCTTC. Translation gives CAPLPCSYNEQFF. The gene calls are TRBV19 and TRBJ2-1; no clear D gene. Trimming shortened V by 11 bases and J by 0 bases, and 11 bases separated the two germline ends. The CDR3 covers 13 residues. Germline lookup yields CDR1 LNHDA and CDR2 SQIVND (reference sequence). Full variable domain (rest looked up from reference TRBV19 and TRBJ2-1): DGGITQSPKYLFRKEGQNVTLSCEQNLNHDAMYWYRQDPGQGLRLIYYSQIVNDFQKGDIAEGYSVSREKKESFPLTVTSAQKNPTAFYLCAPLPCSYNEQFFGPGTRLTVL.

This chain connects TRBV6-5 to TRBJ1-4; a weak D match, TRBD1 (5 bases). The V and J ends lost 6 bases and 3 bases respectively, with 11 bases between them. In germline, CDR1 is MNHEY, CDR2 SVGAGI. The CDR3 sequence is 14 residues long. CDR3 sequence: CASRRRGPNEKLFF. CDR3 in DNA: TGTGCCAGCAGGCGGAGGGGCCCTAATGAAAAACTGTTTTTT.

V usage is TRBV7-9 and J usage is TRBJ2-5; 12 positions agree with TRBD2. Germline V lookup: CDR1 SEHNR, CDR2 FQNEAQ (reference sequence). This CDR3 has 17 residues. The trim removed 4 bases at V and 7 bases at J, leaving 13 bases unmatched. The CDR3 loop is CASSSTTSSGRALTQYF. The CDR3 bases are TGTGCCAGCAGCTCCACAACTTCTAGCGGGAGGGCCCTGACCCAGTACTTC.

In the case of this clone: The junction does not match germline at one end; this may be a read error. The J gene is TRBJ2-3, the V gene TRBV12-3 or TRBV12-4, with TRBD1 matching over 11 bases. The CDR3 runs to 13 residues. The CDR3 protein is CASSFIPGQGVNF. Written as DNA, the CDR3 is TGTGCCAGCAGTTTCATCCCGGGACAGGGGGTGAATTTT.

In its sample, this clone was seen a few times. Other DNA sequences from this sample encode an identical CDR3 as well. CDR3: CASSLERETEAFF. The CDR3 region has the DNA TGTGCCAGCAGTTTGGAGCGGGAGACTGAAGCTTTCTTT. The chain uses TRBV12-3 or TRBV12-4 and TRBJ1-1; D is undetermined. The CDR3 has 13 amino acids. The germline V and J ends were trimmed by 3 bases and 5 bases, with 10 bases remaining between them.

The chain links TRBV27 to TRBJ2-1, with 7 positions matching TRBD2. The CDR3 spans 14 residues. Per germline, CDR1 MNHEY and CDR2 SMNVEV (reference sequence). V gave up 5 bases and J gave up 8 bases; unmatched junction bases: 9. CDR3 nucleotide sequence: TGTGCCAGCAGTCTGAGGACTAGGAGTTATGAGCAGTTCTTC. Translating gives CASSLRTRSYEQFF.

This clone was observed a few times. The chain recombines TRBV7-2 with TRBJ2-1, with D possibly matching TRBD2 (5 bases). V lost 5 bases, J lost 6 bases, and 20 bases lay in between. This CDR3 comprises 16 residues. Germline V gene sequence: CDR1 SGHTA, CDR2 FQGNSA. This chain's CDR3 is CASSRGSVNPLNEQFF. CDR3 DNA: TGTGCCAGCAGCCGGGGTTCGGTAAACCCCCTCAATGAGCAGTTCTTC.

The chain employs TRBV19 and TRBJ2-5; the D gene is possibly TRBD1 (5 bases). V was shortened by 5 bases and J by 0 bases, with 16 bases between the two germline ends. In germline, CDR1 is LNHDA, CDR2 SQIVND (reference sequence). The CDR3 is made up of 16 amino acids. The CDR3 sequence is CASSPSLTVDQETQYF. The CDR3 nucleotides read TGTGCCAGTAGTCCTTCCCTGACAGTAGACCAAGAGACCCAGTACTTC.

This chain connects TRBV5-1 to TRBJ2-3; possibly TRBD2 for D (6 bases). Per the germline V gene, CDR1 is SGHRS and CDR2 is YFSETQ. This CDR3 has 14 residues. Trimming shortened V by 6 bases and J by 1 base, and 12 bases separated the two germline ends. CDR3 region: CASNYGGGTDTQYF. The CDR3 DNA is TGCGCCAGCAATTACGGGGGAGGCACAGATACGCAGTATTTT.

This sequence joins TRBV29-1 and TRBJ2-4, with unresolved D. Germline CDR1 is SQVTM and CDR2 is ANQGSEA. Trimming cost V 7 bases and J 1 base, with 11 bases left between them. The CDR3 covers 13 residues. The DNA of the CDR3 is TGCAGCGCCCTAGTACATGCCAAAAACATTCAGTACTTC. It yields the protein CSALVHAKNIQYF.

The chain carries TRBV6-2 or TRBV6-3 and TRBJ2-7; 7 bases line up with TRBD1. This CDR3 contains 17 residues. Germline V gene data show CDR1 as MNHEY and CDR2 as SVGEGT. V was clipped by 2 bases and J by 2 bases; unmatched bases: 12. CDR3 coding DNA: TGTGCCAGCAGTTACCCAAATCTCCGGGACAGACCCTACGAGCAGTACTTC. Protein product: CASSYPNLRDRPYEQYF.

The V call is TRBV14, the J call TRBJ1-6, with 7 bases aligning to TRBD1. The CDR3 has 15 amino acids. Germline V gene data show CDR1 as SGHDN and CDR2 as FVKESK. Trimming removed 5 bases from V and 8 bases from J; junction bases left unmatched: 9. CDR3 coding DNA: TGTGCCAGCAGCACTCTAAGGGACAGTTATTCACCCCTCCACTTT. Its translation: CASSTLRDSYSPLHF.

The chain is built from TRBV30 and TRBJ1-5, with no clear D. CDR3 length: 14 residues. Germline V gene data show CDR1 as GTSNPN and CDR2 as SVGIG (reference sequence). Deletions cut 2 bases from V and 6 bases from J, with 14 bases between. CDR3: CAWSSGSFGQPQHF. The CDR3 nucleotides read TGTGCCTGGAGTAGTGGTTCTTTCGGTCAGCCCCAGCATTTT.

The genes are TRBV2 and TRBJ2-1, with TRBD2 matching over 12 bases. Germline CDR1 SNHLY, CDR2 FYNNEI. The CDR3 has 18 residues. The V segment lost 4 bases and the J segment 0 bases; nucleotides outside the gene matches: 7. The CDR3 region is CASSGIQTSGSSYNEQFF. CDR3 in DNA: TGTGCCAGCAGTGGGATACAGACTAGCGGGAGCTCCTACAATGAGCAGTTCTTC.